Given below is one T cell receptor (beta chain) in context. The antigen is unknown. V was clipped by 6 bases and J by 6 bases; unmatched bases: 11. Germline V gene lookup returns CDR1 MNHNY and CDR2 SVGAGI (reference sequence). The CDR3 has 14 residues. These data are taken from a study of shared clonotypes between healthy human individuals. Assay used: immunoSEQ multiplex PCR; TCRdb lists only in-frame clones, some missing. The sample comprises about 1.1 million clones, around 82% of which are singletons, and roughly 0.56% rests with the top ten. Broader study findings: Donors were few, which limited the genetic and exposure-history diversity represented. Clonotype sharing across four donors was observed for around 4.8% of naive CD4 clonotypes. Naive subsets generally exceeded memory subsets in estimated richness.

This clonotype was obtained from a man aged 18 to 29 in good health. Some clones in this sample may be carry-over from other donors' samples. This chain links TRBV6-6 with TRBJ2-7, with 7 bases fitting TRBD2. The source material was memory CD4+ T cells from PBMCs. Subset meaning: CD45RA-negative fraction. DNA of the CDR3: TGTGCCAGCAGGCCCTCGGGAGGAGCGCCCGAGCAGTACTTC. Translated, it gives CASRPSGGAPEQYF.